The entry below gives a single T cell receptor beta chain sequence along with its context. Its antigen is not identified. These data come from a study of a mutant IDH1 vaccine in newly diagnosed glioma. Study-wide background: Eight vaccine doses were administered to patients at weeks 1, 3, 5, 7, 11, 15, 19 and 23. With temozolomide cycles, or 4-6 weeks after radiotherapy alone, vaccination was started. Study-wide findings and caveats: Pseudoprogression appears to have had no connection to changes in top peripheral T cell clonotypes.

Assay: immunoSEQ multiplex PCR; the TCRdb copy retains only in-frame clones and omits some. This table has 50,000 to 60,000 clones, approximately 80% appearing once. The time point here: week 23, last vaccination. With topical imiquimod, each dose of the vaccine consisted of 300 ug of mutant IDH1 20-mer peptide. The CDR3 runs to 14 residues. In germline, CDR1 is MNHEY, CDR2 SVGAGI. V trimming: 4 bases; J trimming: 5 bases; junction bases outside the gene matches: 4. Sequences were derived from PBMCs, sampled from a glioma patient whose treatment included an IDH1 peptide vaccine. The receptor was isolated from a man aged 40-49 years with glioma. The chain uses TRBV6-5 and TRBJ1-5; 8 bases fit TRBD1. This chain's CDR3 is CASSSDRAHQPQHF. The CDR3 DNA follows: TGTGCCAGCAGTTCGGACAGGGCACATCAGCCCCAGCATTTT.